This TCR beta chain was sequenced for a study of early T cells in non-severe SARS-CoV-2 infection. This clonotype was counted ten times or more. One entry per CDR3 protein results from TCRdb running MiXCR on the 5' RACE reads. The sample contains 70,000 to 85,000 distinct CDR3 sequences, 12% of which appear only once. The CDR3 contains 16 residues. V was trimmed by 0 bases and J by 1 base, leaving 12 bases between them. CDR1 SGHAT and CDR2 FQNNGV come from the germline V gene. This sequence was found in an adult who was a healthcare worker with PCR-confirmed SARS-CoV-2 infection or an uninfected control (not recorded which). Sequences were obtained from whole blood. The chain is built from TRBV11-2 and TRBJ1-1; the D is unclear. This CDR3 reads CASSLEFSGQNTEAFF. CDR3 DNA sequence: TGTGCCAGCAGCTTAGAATTCTCAGGCCAGAACACTGAAGCTTTCTTT.